This T cell receptor beta chain came from a study of T cell responses to AZD1222 COVID-19 vaccine. Study-wide points: Recipients of AZD1222 seropositive at baseline numbered only 5 to 7. Reportedly, close to half of spike-specific TCRs are directed against unmutated variant regions.

This clone was observed a single time. What it binds is not known. Profiling relied on immunoSEQ multiplex PCR, and the TCRdb table lists in-frame clones only, not all of them. The data show 150,000 to 200,000 clones, roughly 92% seen once. This CDR3 has 13 amino acids. Trimming removed 3 bases from V and 4 bases from J, with 9 bases in between. Per the germline V gene, CDR1 is SNHLY and CDR2 is FYNNEI. This chain uses TRBV2 with TRBJ1-2; no reliable D call. This clonotype was sampled from an adult who received the MenACWY meningococcal vaccine as a control. Sample: peripheral blood, taken 28 days after the second dose of the MenACWY control vaccine. CDR3 sequence reads: CASSEDGPYGYTF. The CDR3 nucleotides read TGTGCCAGCAGTGAGGACGGACCCTATGGCTACACCTTC. Looking up the rest from reference TRBV2 and TRBJ1-2 gives the full variable domain: EPEVTQTPSHQVTQMGQEVILRCVPISNHLYFYWYRQILGQKVEFLVSFYNNEISEKSEIFDDQFSVERPDGSNFTLKIRSTKLEDSAMYFCASSEDGPYGYTFGSGTRLTVV.